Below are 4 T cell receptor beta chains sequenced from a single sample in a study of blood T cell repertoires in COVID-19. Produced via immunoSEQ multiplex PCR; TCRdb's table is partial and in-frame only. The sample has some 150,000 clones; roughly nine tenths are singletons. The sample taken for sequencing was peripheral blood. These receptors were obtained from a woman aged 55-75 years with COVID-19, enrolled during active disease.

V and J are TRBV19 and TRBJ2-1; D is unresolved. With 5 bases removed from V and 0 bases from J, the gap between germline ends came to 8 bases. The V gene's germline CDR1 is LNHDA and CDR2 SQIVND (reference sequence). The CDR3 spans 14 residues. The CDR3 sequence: CASSSGGSYNEQFF. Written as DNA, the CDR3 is TGTGCCAGTAGTTCCGGTGGCTCCTACAATGAGCAGTTCTTC.

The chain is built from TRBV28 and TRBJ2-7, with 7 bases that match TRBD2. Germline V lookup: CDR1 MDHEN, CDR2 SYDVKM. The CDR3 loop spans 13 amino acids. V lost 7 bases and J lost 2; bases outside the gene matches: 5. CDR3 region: CASTLGGAYEQYF. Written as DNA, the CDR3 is TGTGCCAGCACCCTGGGGGGGGCCTACGAGCAGTACTTC. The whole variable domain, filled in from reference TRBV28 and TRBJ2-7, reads DVKVTQSSRYLVKRTGEKVFLECVQDMDHENMFWYRQDPGLGLRLIYFSYDVKMKEKGDIPEGYSVSREKKERFSLILESASTNQTSMYLCASTLGGAYEQYFGPGTRLTVT.

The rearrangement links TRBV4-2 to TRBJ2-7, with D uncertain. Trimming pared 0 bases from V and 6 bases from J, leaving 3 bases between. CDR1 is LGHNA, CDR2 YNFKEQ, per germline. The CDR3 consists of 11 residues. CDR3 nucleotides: TGTGCCAGCAGCCAAGATCTCGAGCAGTACTTC. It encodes CASSQDLEQYF.

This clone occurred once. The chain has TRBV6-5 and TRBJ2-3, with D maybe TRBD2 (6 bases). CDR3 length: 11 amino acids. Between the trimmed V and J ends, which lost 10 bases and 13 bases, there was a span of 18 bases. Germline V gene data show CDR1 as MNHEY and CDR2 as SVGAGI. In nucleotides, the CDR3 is TGTGCCACCGGGAGCGGGTCCAAGGAGTATTTT. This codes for CATGSGSKEYF.